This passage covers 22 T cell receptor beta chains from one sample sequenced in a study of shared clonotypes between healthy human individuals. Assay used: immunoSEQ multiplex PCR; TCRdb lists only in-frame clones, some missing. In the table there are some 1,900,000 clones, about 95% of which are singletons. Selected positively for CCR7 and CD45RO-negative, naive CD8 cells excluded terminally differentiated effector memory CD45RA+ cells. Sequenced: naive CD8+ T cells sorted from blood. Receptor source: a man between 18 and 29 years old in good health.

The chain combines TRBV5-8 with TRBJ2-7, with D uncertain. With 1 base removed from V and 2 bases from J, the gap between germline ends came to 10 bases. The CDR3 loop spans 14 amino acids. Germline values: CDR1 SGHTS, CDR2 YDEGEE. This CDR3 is CASSLNAGTYEQYF. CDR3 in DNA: TGTGCCAGCAGCTTGAATGCAGGAACCTACGAGCAGTACTTC.

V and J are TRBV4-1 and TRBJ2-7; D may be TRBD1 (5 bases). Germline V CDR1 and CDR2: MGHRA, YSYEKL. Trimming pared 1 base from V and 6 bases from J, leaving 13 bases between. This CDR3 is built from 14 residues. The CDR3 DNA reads TGCGCCAGCAGCCAAGTCGTAGGGGTGGGCGAGCAGTACTTC. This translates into CASSQVVGVGEQYF.

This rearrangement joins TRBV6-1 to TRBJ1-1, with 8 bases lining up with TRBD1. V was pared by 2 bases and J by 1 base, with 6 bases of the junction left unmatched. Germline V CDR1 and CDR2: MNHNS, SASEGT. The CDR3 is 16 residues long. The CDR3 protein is CASSEFLGTGNTEAFF. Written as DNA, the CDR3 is TGTGCCAGCAGTGAATTTCTGGGGACAGGGAACACTGAAGCTTTCTTT.

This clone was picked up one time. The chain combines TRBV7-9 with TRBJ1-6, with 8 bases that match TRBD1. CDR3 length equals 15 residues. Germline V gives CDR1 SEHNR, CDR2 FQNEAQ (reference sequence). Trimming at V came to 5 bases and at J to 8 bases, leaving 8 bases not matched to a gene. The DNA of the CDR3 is TGTGCCAGCAGCCCCTTGGACAGGGCTGATTCACCCCTCCACTTT. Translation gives CASSPLDRADSPLHF.

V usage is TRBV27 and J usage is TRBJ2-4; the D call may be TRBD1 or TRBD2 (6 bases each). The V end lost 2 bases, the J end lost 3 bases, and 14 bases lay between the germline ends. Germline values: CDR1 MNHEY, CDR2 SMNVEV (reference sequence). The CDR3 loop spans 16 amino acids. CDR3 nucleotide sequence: TGTGCCAGCAGTTTAGGTCCGGGGGCCGGCAAAAACATTCAGTACTTC. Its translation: CASSLGPGAGKNIQYF.

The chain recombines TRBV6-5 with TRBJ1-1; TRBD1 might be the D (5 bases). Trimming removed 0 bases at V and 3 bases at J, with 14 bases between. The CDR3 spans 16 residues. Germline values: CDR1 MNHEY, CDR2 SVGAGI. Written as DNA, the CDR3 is TGTGCCAGCAGTTACTCTGTCGGGGACTTTGACACTGAAGCTTTCTTT. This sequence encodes CASSYSVGDFDTEAFF.

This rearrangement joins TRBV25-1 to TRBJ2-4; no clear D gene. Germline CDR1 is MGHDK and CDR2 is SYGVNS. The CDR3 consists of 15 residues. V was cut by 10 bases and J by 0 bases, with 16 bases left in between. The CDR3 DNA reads TGTGCCAAACATAAGGGCATCCCAGCCAAAAACATTCAGTACTTC. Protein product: CAKHKGIPAKNIQYF.

CDR3 amino acids: CASSQGLEGSYEQYF. DNA of the CDR3: TGTGCCAGCAGCCAAGGTTTGGAGGGTTCCTACGAGCAGTACTTC. The rearrangement uses TRBV4-2 and TRBJ2-7; tentatively, D is TRBD2 (6 bases). Germline V gives CDR1 LGHNA, CDR2 YNFKEQ. Trimming stripped 1 base from V and 1 base from J, with 11 bases between. CDR3 length equals 15 residues.

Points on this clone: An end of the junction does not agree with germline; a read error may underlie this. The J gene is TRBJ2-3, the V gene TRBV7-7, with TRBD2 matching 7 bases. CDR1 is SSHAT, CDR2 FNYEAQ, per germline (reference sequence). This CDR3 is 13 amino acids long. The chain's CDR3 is CASSLGRGDTQYF. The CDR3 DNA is TGTGCTAGCAGCTTAGGGAGGGGCGATACGCAGTATTTT.

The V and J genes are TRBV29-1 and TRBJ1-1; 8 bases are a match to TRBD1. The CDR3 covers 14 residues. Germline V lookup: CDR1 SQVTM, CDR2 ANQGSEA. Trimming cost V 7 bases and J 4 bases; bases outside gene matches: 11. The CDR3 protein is CSAATAGGITEAFF. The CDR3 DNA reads TGCAGCGCTGCTACGGCAGGGGGCATCACTGAAGCTTTCTTT.

CDR3 loop: CASSVGTGGHEQFF. The DNA of the CDR3 is TGTGCCAGCAGCGTCGGGACAGGGGGTCATGAGCAGTTCTTC. The rearrangement joins TRBV7-9 to TRBJ2-1, with TRBD1 matching over 11 bases. With 5 bases clipped from V and 8 bases from J, the junction kept 5 bases outside the gene matches. The CDR3 runs to 14 residues. Germline CDR1 SEHNR, CDR2 FQNEAQ (reference sequence).

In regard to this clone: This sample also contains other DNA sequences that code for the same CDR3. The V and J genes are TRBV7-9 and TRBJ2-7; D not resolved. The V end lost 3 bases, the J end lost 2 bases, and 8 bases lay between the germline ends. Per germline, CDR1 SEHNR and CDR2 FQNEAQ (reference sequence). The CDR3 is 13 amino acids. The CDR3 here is CASSLDGTYEQYF. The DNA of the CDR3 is TGTGCCAGCAGCTTGGACGGAACCTACGAGCAGTACTTC.

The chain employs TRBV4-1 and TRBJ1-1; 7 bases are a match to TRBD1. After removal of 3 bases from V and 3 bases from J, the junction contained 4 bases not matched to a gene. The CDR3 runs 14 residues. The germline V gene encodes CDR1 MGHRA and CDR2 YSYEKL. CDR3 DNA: TGCGCCAGCAGCCAGAGACAGGGATACACTGAAGCTTTCTTT. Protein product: CASSQRQGYTEAFF.

The DNA of the CDR3 is TGTGCCAGCACCCCCGGAGCAGGGGTGGCCGAAGCTTTCTTT. Translation: CASTPGAGVAEAFF. J is TRBJ1-1 and V is TRBV6-5; a weak D match, TRBD1 (6 bases). V shed 7 bases and J shed 8 bases, with 20 bases lying between them. This CDR3 is built from 14 residues. The germline V gene encodes CDR1 MNHEY and CDR2 SVGAGI.

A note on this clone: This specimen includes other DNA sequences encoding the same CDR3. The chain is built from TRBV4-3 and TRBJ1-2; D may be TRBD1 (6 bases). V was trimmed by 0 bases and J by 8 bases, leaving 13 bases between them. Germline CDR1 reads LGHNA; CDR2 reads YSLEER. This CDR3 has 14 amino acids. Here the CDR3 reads CASSQDGTSYGYTF. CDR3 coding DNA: TGCGCCAGCAGCCAAGATGGGACAAGCTACGGCTACACCTTC.

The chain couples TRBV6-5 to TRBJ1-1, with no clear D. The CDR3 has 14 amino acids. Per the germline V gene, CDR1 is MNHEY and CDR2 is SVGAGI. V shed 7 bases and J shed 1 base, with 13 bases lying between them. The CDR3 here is CASMSLMRNTEAFF. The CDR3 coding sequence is TGTGCCAGCATGAGCCTGATGCGGAACACTGAAGCTTTCTTT.

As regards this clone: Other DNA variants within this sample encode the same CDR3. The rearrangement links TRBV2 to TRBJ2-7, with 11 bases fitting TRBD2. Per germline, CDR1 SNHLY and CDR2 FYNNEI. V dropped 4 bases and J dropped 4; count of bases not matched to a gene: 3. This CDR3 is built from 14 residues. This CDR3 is CASSGLAGGYEQYF. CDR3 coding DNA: TGTGCCAGCAGTGGGCTAGCGGGGGGTTACGAGCAGTACTTC.

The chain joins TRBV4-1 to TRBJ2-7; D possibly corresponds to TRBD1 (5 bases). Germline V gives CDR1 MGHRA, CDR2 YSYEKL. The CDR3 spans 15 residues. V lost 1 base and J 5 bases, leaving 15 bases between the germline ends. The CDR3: CASSQVVQGLDEQYF. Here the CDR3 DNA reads TGCGCCAGCAGCCAAGTCGTCCAGGGCCTCGACGAGCAGTACTTC.

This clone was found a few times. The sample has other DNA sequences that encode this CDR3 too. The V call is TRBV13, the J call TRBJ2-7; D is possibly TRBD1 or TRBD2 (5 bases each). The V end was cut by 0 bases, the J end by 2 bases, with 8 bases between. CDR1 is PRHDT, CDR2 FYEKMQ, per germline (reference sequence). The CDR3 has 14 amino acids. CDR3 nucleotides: TGTGCCAGCAGCTTAGGGGGACGGGCCTACGAGCAGTACTTC. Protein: CASSLGGRAYEQYF.

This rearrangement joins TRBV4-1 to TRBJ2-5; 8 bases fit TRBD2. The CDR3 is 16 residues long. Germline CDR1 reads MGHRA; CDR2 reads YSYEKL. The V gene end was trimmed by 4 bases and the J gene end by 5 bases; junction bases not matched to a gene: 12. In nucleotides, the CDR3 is TGCGCCAGCAGCCCAGTCCCGGGACTAGTGGCGGAGACCCAGTACTTC. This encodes CASSPVPGLVAETQYF.

CDR3 nucleotides: TGTGCCAGCAGGGCAGGGGACTATGGCTACACCTTC. Its translation is CASRAGDYGYTF. The chain uses TRBV28 and TRBJ1-2; perhaps TRBD1 as D (6 bases). The germline CDR1 and CDR2 sequences are MDHEN and SYDVKM. The V gene lost 6 bases and the J gene lost 3 bases, with 8 bases spanning the gap. The CDR3 is 12 amino acids.

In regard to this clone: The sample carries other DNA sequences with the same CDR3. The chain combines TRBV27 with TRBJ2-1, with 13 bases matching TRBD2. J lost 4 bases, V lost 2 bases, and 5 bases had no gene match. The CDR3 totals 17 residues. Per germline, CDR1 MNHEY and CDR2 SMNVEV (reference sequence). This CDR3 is CASSLLGTSGTYNEQFF. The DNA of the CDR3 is TGTGCCAGCAGTTTACTAGGGACTAGCGGGACTTACAATGAGCAGTTCTTC.